The T cell receptor (beta chain) under discussion was sequenced for a study of blood T cell repertoires in COVID-19. Background on the study: Samples taken during acute and convalescent COVID-19 were collected in the United States, Italy and Spain.

TCRdb keeps only in-frame clones here, not all; method: immunoSEQ multiplex PCR. The table includes around 130,000 clones, more than 75% detected once. The V gene end was trimmed by 5 bases and the J gene end by 0 bases; junction bases not matched to a gene: 8. The CDR3 consists of 17 residues. Germline values: CDR1 SGHTA, CDR2 FQGNSA. The source material was peripheral blood. The chain combines TRBV7-2 with TRBJ2-1, with 9 bases identical to TRBD2. This clonotype originated in a man aged 60 to 69 with acute or convalescent COVID-19. The chain's CDR3 is CASSRTSGQSSYNEQFF. CDR3 in DNA: TGTGCCAGCAGCCGTACTAGCGGGCAGAGCTCCTACAATGAGCAGTTCTTC.